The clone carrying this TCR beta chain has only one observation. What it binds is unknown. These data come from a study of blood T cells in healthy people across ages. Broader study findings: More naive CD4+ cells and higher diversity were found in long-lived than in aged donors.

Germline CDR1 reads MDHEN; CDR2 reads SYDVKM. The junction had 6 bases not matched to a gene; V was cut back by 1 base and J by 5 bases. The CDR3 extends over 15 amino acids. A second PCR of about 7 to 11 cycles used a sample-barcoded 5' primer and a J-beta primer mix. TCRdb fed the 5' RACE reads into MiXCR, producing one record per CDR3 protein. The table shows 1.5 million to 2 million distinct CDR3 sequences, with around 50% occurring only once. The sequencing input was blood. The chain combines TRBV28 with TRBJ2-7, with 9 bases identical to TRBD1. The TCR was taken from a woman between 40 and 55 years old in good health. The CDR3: CASSLFSGQGHEQYF. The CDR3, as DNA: TGTGCCAGCAGTTTATTTTCGGGACAGGGTCACGAGCAGTACTTC.